A selection of T cell receptor beta chains follows, all from one sample in a study of identical twins. TCRdb passed the 5' RACE reads through MiXCR, listing each CDR3 protein once. Among 250,000 or so distinct CDR3 sequences listed, 12% were seen once. The sample was also linked to a second study, of yellow fever vaccine responses in identical twins.

Sequenced input: memory (CD45RO+) T cells sorted from blood. All receptors derive from a woman aged 18-29 years in good health. Each CDR3 is given with its conserved first and last residue. Fields, in order: D gene, clone size, V gene, J gene, CDR3 DNA, CDR3 protein. A D gene is named only where the DNA matches it firmly. The size entry is marked missing in some rows and otherwise reads once, few, many or a size class.

TRBD1	few	TRBV29-1	TRBJ1-1	TGCAGCGTTGAACACCGGAAAACAGGGGAAGGACGGACGAACACTGAAGCTTTCTTT	CSVEHRKTGEGRTNTEAFF
TRBD1	many	TRBV20-1	TRBJ1-2	TGCAGTGCTAGGTACGGGACAGATTATGGCTACACCTTC	CSARYGTDYGYTF
-	many	TRBV5-1	TRBJ2-7	TGCGCCAGCAGCCCGGGACCCACCTACGAGCAGTACTTC	CASSPGPTYEQYF
-	few	TRBV28	TRBJ1-1	TGTGCCAGCACCGTACAGAGTAACACTGAAGCTTTCTTT	CASTVQSNTEAFF
TRBD2	-	TRBV2	TRBJ2-2	TGTGCCAGCAGTGAAGCGGGGCTAGCGGGCGTCTTCGGGGAGCTGTTTTTT	CASSEAGLAGVFGELFF
TRBD2	-	TRBV4-3	TRBJ2-3	TGCGCCAGCAGCCAGCAAGCTAGCGGAACAGATACGCAGTATTTT	CASSQQASGTDTQYF
-	few	TRBV2	TRBJ2-4	TGTGCCAGCAGTGAAGCGCGGGGTCGATACTTC	CASSEARGRYF
-	-	TRBV4-3	TRBJ1-5	TGCGCCAGCAGCCCTCAGGGACGAGGCAATCAGCCCCAGCATTTT	CASSPQGRGNQPQHF
-	few	TRBV4-1	TRBJ1-1	TGCGCCAGCAGCCAAGAGTCACAGGTGAACACTGAAGCTTTCTTT	CASSQESQVNTEAFF
-	few	TRBV5-4	TRBJ2-3	TGTGCCAGCAGCTTGGTTGCAGATACGCAGTATTTT	CASSLVADTQYF
-	few	TRBV20-1	TRBJ2-1	TGCAGTGCTAGAGATTCCAGATACAATGAGCAGTTCTTC	CSARDSRYNEQFF
-	-	TRBV6-5	TRBJ1-1	TGTGCCAGCAGTTACTCACCGGGGCTTAACACTGAAGCTTTCTTT	CASSYSPGLNTEAFF
TRBD2	many	TRBV4-1	TRBJ2-7	TGCGCCAGCAGCCAAGTGGGAGGCCTAGCGGGAGGCGAGCAGTACTTC	CASSQVGGLAGGEQYF
TRBD2	many	TRBV24-1	TRBJ2-3	TGTGCCACCAGTGACTCCAAAAGCGGGAGAGGGACAGATACGCAGTATTTT	CATSDSKSGRGTDTQYF
TRBD2	few	TRBV5-5	TRBJ2-5	TGTGCCAGCAGCTTGCAACTAGCGGGAGTTGAGACCCAGTACTTC	CASSLQLAGVETQYF
TRBD2	few	TRBV5-1	TRBJ2-1	TGCGCCAGCAGCTTGGGTAGCGGGGGGATCTACAATGAGCAGTTCTTC	CASSLGSGGIYNEQFF
TRBD2	-	TRBV6-4	TRBJ2-1	TGTGCCAGCAGTGACGCGGCGGGAGACGAGAATGAGCAGTTCTTC	CASSDAAGDENEQFF